The following is a T cell receptor beta chain sequence with its context. Clones were sequenced by immunoSEQ multiplex PCR, and TCRdb holds only the in-frame ones, with some missing. This table holds 80,000 or so clones, 92% found once. This sample is drawn from a study of T cell changes during pregnancy in multiple sclerosis. The CDR3 contains 11 residues. Trimming left V 4 bases short and J 5 bases short, with 8 bases between. Germline loops: CDR1 DFQATT, CDR2 SNEGSKA (reference sequence). The sequenced sample was peripheral blood, obtained before pregnancy. The chain is built from TRBV20-1 and TRBJ2-5; possible D gene TRBD1, 6 bases. This clonotype was sampled from a female donor with multiple sclerosis, enrolled in a pregnancy study. The CDR3 spells CSATRGETQYF. DNA for the CDR3: TGCAGTGCTACTAGGGGGGAGACCCAGTACTTC.